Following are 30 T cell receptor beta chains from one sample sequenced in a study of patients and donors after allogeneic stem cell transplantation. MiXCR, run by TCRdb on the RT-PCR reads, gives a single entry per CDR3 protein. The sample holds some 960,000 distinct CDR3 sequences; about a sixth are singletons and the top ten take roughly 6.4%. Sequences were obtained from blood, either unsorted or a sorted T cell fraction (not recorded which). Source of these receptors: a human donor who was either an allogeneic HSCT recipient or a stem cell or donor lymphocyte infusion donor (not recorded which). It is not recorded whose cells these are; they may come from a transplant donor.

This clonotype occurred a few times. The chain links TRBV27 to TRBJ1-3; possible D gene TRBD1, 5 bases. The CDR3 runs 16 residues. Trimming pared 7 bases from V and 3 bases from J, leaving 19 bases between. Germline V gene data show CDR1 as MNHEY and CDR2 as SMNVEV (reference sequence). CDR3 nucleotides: TGTGCCAGCATCTGCAATCCGGGGGTCAATGGAAACACCATATATTTT. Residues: CASICNPGVNGNTIYF.

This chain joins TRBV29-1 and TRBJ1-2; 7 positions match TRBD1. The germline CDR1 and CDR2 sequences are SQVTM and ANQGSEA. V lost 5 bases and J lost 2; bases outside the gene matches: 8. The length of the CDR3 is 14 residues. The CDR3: CSVYRGPYNYGYTF. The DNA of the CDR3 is TGCAGCGTTTACAGGGGACCCTACAACTATGGCTACACCTTC.

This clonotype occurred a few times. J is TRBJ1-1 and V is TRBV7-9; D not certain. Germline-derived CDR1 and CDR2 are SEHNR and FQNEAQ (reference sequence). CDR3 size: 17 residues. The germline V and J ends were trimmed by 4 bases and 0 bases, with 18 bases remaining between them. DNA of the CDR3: TGTGCCAGCAGCTCCCCCCCCAGCCAGAGACTGAACACTGAAGCTTTCTTT. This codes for CASSSPPSQRLNTEAFF.

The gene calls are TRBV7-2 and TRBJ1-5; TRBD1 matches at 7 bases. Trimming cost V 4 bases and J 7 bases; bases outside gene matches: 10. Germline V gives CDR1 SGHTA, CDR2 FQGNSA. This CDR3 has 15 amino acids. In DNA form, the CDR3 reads TGTGCCAGCAGCTCACAGGGGAGGTCCTTACAGCCCCAGCATTTT. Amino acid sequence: CASSSQGRSLQPQHF.

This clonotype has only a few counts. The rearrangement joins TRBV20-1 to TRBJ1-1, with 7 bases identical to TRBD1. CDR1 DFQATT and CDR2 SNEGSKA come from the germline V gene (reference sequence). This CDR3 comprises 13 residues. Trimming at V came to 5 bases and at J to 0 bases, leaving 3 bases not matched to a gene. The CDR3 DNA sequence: TGCAGTGCTGCGGACAGGCTGAACACTGAAGCTTTCTTT. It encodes CSAADRLNTEAFF.

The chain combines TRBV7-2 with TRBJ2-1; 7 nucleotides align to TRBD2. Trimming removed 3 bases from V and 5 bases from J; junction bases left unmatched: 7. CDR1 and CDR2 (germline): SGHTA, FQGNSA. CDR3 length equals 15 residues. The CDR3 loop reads CASSFLAAGDNEQFF. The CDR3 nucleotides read TGTGCCAGCAGCTTCCTAGCGGCCGGGGACAATGAGCAGTTCTTC. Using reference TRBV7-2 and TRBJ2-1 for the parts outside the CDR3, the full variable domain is GAGVSQSPSNKVTEKGKDVELRCDPISGHTALYWYRQSLGQGLEFLIYFQGNSAPDKSGLPSDRFSAERTGGSVSTLTIQRTQQEDSAVYLCASSFLAAGDNEQFFGPGTRLTVL.

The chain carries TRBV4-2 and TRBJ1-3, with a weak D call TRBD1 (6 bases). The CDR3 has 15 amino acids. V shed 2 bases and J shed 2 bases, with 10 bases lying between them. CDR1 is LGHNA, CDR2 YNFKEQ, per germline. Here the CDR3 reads CASSQTTGTGNTIYF. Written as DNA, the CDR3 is TGTGCCAGCAGCCAAACTACAGGGACTGGAAACACCATATATTTT.

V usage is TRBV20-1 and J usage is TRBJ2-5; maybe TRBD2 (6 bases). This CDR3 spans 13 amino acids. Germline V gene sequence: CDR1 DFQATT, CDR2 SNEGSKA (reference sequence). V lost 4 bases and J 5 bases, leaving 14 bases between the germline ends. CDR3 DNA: TGCAGTGCTATGGGACTGCTGGGGGAGACCCAGTACTTC. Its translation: CSAMGLLGETQYF.

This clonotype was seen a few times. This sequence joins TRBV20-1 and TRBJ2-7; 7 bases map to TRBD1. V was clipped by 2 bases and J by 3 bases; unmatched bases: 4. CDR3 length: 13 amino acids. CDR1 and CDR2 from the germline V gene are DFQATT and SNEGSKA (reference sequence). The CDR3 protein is CSARFDRDYEQYF. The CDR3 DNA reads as TGCAGTGCTAGATTCGACAGGGACTACGAGCAGTACTTC.

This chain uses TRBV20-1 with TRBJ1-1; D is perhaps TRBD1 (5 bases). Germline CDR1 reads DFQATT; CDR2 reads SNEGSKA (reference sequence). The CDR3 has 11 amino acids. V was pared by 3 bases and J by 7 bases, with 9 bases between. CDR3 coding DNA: TGCAGTGCTAGCGACAGAAGTGAAGCTTTCTTT. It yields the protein CSASDRSEAFF.

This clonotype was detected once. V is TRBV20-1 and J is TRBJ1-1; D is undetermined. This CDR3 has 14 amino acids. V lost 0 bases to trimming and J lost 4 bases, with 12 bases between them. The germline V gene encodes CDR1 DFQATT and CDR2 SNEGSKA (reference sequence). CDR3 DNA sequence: TGCAGTGCTAGAGATCACACCTTTTCCACTGAAGCTTTCTTT. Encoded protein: CSARDHTFSTEAFF.

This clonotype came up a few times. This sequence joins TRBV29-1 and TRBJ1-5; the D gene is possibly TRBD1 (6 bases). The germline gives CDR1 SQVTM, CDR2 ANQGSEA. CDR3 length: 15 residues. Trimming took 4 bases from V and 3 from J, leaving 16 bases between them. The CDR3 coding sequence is TGCAGCGTTGGGTGGGGGCAGGGGAACAATCAGCCCCAGCATTTT. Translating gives CSVGWGQGNNQPQHF.

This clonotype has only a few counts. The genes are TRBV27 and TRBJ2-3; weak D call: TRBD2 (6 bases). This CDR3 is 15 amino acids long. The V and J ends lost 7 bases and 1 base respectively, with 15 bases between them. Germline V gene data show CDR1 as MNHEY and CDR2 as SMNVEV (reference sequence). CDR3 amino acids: CASTDLALGTDTQYF. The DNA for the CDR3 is TGTGCCAGCACCGATCTAGCGCTAGGCACAGATACGCAGTATTTT.

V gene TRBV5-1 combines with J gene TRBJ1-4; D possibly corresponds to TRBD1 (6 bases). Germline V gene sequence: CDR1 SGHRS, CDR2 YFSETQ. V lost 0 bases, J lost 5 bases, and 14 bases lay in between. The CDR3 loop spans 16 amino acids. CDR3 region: CASSLALGGANEKLFF. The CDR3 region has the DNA TGCGCCAGCAGCTTGGCGCTCGGGGGCGCAAATGAAAAACTGTTTTTT.

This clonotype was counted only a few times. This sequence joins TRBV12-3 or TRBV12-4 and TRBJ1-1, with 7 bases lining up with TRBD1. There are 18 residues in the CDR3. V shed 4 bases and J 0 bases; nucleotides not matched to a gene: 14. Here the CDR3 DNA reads TGTGCCAGCAGTTCTACTCTTAGGGACAGAAAACTGAACACTGAAGCTTTCTTT. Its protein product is CASSSTLRDRKLNTEAFF.

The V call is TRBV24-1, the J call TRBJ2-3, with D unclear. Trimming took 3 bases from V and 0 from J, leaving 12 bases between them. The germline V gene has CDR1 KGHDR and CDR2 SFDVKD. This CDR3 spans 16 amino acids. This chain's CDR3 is CATSDTKLPSTDTQYF. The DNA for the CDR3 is TGTGCCACCAGTGATACTAAATTACCTAGCACAGATACGCAGTATTTT.

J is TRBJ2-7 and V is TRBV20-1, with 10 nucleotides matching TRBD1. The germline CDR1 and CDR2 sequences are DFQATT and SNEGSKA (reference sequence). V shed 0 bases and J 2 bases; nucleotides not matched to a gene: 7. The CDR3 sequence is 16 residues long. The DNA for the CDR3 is TGCAGTGCTAGAGATACGGGACAGGGGCCAACCTACGAGCAGTACTTC. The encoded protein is CSARDTGQGPTYEQYF.

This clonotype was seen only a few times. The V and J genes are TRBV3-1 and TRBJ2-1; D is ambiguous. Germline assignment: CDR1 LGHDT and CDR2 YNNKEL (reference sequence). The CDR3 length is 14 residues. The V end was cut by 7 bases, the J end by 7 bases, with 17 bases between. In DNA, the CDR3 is TGTGCCAGCATCGGTCGTATCCTTTGGAATGAGCAGTTCTTC. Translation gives CASIGRILWNEQFF.

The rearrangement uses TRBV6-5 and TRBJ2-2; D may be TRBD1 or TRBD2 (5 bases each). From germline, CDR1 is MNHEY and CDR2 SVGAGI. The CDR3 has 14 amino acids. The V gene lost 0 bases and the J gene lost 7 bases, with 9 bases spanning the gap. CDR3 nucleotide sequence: TGTGCCAGCAGTTACTCCATTGGGGGCGGGGAGCTGTTTTTT. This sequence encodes CASSYSIGGGELFF.

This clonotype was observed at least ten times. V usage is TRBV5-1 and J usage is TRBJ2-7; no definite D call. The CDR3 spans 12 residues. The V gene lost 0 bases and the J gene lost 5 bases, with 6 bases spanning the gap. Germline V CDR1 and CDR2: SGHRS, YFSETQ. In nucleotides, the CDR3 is TGCGCCAGCAGCTTGGTGCTACACGAGCAGTACTTC. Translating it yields CASSLVLHEQYF.

CDR3 loop: CASREEGLLCAYEQYF. The CDR3 DNA reads TGTGCCAGCAGGGAAGAGGGTCTTTTATGTGCCTACGAGCAGTACTTC. The chain employs TRBV3-1 and TRBJ2-7, with TRBD2 as a possible D gene (5 bases). Trimming removed 6 bases from V and 2 bases from J, with 20 bases in between. The germline CDR1 and CDR2 sequences are LGHDT and YNNKEL (reference sequence). The CDR3 runs 16 residues.

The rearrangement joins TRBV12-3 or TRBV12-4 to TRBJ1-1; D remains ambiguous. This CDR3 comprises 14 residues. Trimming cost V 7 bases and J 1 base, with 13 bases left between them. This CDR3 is CASNALPENTEAFF. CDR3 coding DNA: TGTGCCAGCAACGCCCTTCCGGAGAACACTGAAGCTTTCTTT.

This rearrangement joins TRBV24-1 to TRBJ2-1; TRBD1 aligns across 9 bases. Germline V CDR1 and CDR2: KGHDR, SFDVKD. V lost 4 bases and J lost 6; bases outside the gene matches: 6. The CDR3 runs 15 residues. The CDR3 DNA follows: TGTGCCACCAGTGACCCTACAGGGGGCCTCAATGAGCAGTTCTTC. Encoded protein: CATSDPTGGLNEQFF.

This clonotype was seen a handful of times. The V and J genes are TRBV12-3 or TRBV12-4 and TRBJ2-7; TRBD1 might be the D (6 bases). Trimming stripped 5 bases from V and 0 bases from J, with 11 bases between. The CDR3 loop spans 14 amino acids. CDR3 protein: CASSEQGPSYEQYF. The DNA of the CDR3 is TGTGCCAGCAGTGAACAGGGACCCTCCTACGAGCAGTACTTC.

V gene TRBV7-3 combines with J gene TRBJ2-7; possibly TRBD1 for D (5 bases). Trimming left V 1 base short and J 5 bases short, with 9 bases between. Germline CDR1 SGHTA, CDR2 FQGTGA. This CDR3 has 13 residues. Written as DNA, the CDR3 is TGTGCCAGCAGCTTAAACTGGGGCCACGAGCAGTACTTC. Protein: CASSLNWGHEQYF.

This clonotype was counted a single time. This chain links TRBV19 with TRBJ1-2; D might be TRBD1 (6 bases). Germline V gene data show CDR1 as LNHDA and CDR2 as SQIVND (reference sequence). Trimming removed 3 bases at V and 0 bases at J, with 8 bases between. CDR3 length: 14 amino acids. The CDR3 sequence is CASSMDSPNYGYTF. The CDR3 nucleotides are TGTGCCAGTAGTATGGACAGTCCTAACTATGGCTACACCTTC.

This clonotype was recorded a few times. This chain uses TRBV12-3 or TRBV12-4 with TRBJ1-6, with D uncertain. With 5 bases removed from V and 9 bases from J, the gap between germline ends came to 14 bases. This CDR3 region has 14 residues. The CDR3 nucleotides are TGTGCCAGCAGTCCCACATCGGGTCTTTCACCCCTCCACTTT. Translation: CASSPTSGLSPLHF.

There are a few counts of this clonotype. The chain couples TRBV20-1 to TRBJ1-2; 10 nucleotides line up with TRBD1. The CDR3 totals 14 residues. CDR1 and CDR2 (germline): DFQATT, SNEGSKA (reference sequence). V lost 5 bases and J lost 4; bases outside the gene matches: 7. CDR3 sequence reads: CSASGTGEAYGYTF. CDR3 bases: TGCAGTGCTTCCGGGACAGGGGAAGCCTATGGCTACACCTTC.

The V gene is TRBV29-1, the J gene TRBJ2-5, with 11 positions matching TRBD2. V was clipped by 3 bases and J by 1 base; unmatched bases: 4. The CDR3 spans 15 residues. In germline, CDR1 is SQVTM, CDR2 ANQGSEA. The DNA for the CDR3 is TGCAGCGTTGACGGGCTAGCGGGGGGCCAAGAGACCCAGTACTTC. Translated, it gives CSVDGLAGGQETQYF.

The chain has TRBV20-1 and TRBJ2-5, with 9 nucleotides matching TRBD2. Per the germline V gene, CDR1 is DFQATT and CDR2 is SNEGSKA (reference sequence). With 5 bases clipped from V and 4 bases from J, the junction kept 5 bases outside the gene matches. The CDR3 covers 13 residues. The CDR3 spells CSAPGTSRETQYF. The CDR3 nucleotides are TGCAGTGCTCCCGGGACTAGCAGAGAGACCCAGTACTTC.